The T cell receptor (beta chain) under discussion was sequenced for a study of early T cells in non-severe SARS-CoV-2 infection. Germline CDR1 LGHDT, CDR2 YNNKEL (reference sequence). The V end was cut by 5 bases, the J end by 2 bases, with 19 bases between. The CDR3 is 16 amino acids. This clonotype turned up a few times. A much larger clone sits a single nucleotide away, making a read error possible. TCRdb re-analysed the 5' RACE reads in MiXCR, keeping a single row per CDR3 protein. The sample holds 40,000 or so distinct CDR3 sequences, more than 5% seen once. The sequencing input was whole blood. This chain links TRBV3-1 with TRBJ2-7, with D perhaps matching TRBD1 or TRBD2 (6 bases each). This clonotype was sampled from an adult who was a healthcare worker with PCR-confirmed SARS-CoV-2 infection or an uninfected control (not recorded which). The CDR3 DNA is TGTGCCAGCAGCATTAGAGGGACGGGGGCCGCCTACGAGCAGTACTTC. It specifies CASSIRGTGAAYEQYF.